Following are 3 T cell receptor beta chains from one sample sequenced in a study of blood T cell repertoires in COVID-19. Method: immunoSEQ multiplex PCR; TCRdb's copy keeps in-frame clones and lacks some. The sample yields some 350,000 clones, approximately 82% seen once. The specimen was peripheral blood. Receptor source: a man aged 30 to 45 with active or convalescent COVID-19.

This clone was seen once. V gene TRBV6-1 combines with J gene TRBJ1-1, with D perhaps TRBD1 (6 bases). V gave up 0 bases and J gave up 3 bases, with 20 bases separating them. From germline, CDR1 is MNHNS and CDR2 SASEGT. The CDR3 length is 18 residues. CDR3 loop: CASSEAHPGGPRDTEAFF. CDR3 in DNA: TGTGCCAGCAGTGAAGCCCACCCGGGGGGCCCCAGGGACACTGAAGCTTTCTTT.

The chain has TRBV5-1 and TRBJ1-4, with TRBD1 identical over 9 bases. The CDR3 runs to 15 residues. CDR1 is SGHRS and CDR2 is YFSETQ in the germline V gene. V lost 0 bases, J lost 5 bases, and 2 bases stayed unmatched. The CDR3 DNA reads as TGCGCCAGCAGCTTGGCCGGACAGGGGAATGAAAAACTGTTTTTT. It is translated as CASSLAGQGNEKLFF. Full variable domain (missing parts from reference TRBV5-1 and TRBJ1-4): KAGVTQTPRYLIKTRGQQVTLSCSPISGHRSVSWYQQTPGQGLQFLFEYFSETQRNKGNFPGRFSGRQFSNSRSEMNVSTLELGDSALYLCASSLAGQGNEKLFFGSGTQLSVL.

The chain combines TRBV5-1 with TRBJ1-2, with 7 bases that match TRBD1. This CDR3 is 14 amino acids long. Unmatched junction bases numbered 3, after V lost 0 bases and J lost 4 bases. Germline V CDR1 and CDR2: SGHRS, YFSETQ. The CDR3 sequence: CASSLGQGPYGYTF. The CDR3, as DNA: TGCGCCAGCAGCTTGGGACAGGGACCCTATGGCTACACCTTC.